One and the same sample provided the 29 T cell receptor beta chains below, sequenced in a study of T cells in Graves' hyperthyroidism and ophthalmopathy. Amplification targeted TCR beta CDR3 regions from RNA transcripts. An initial round of RT-PCR targeting the TCR CDR3 relied on the HTBI primer set. TCRdb itself ran the multiplex PCR reads through MiXCR, one entry per CDR3 protein. In the table there are some 460,000 distinct CDR3 sequences, around 16% of which are singletons. The specimen sequenced was blood. The receptor set was obtained from a woman between 18 and 29 years old with Graves' hyperthyroidism.

About this clonotype: It may be a read error: a sequence one base away is much more abundant. The chain joins TRBV10-3 to TRBJ2-5; no reliable D call. Trimming pared 6 bases from V and 3 bases from J, leaving 11 bases between. Germline CDR1 and CDR2: ENHRY and SYGVKD. CDR3 length: 13 amino acids. CDR3 nucleotides: TGTGCCATCAGGCCAAGACCAGAAGAGACCCAGTACTTC. This codes for CAIRPRPEETQYF.

Ten or more counts support this clonotype. The chain combines TRBV5-6 with TRBJ2-1, with a weak D call TRBD1 (5 bases). Germline values: CDR1 SGHDT, CDR2 YYEEEE. Deletions cut 1 base from V and 3 bases from J, with 11 bases between. CDR3 length equals 15 residues. The CDR3 reads CASSLIDRLYNEQFF. The CDR3, as DNA: TGTGCCAGCAGCTTGATTGACAGACTCTACAATGAGCAGTTCTTC.

This clonotype was detected many times. The rearrangement links TRBV11-1 to TRBJ1-1; possibly TRBD1 for D (6 bases). V was pared by 5 bases and J by 1 base, with 20 bases between. This CDR3 contains 17 residues. CDR1 is SGHAT, CDR2 FQDESV, per germline (reference sequence). The CDR3 region has the DNA TGTGCCAGCAGCCCCCGGACAGCCAGCAAGGGGAACACTGAAGCTTTCTTT. This translates into CASSPRTASKGNTEAFF.

This clonotype turned up a few times. The CDR3 DNA reads TGCGCCAGCAGCTGGGACCGTTCCTCAGAAAAACTGTTTTTT. Protein product: CASSWDRSSEKLFF. The rearrangement links TRBV5-1 to TRBJ1-4; TRBD1 is a possible D gene (5 bases). Germline-derived CDR1 and CDR2 are SGHRS and YFSETQ. The V and J ends lost 3 bases and 8 bases respectively, with 14 bases between them. The CDR3 is 14 amino acids. Full variable domain (rest looked up from reference TRBV5-1 and TRBJ1-4): KAGVTQTPRYLIKTRGQQVTLSCSPISGHRSVSWYQQTPGQGLQFLFEYFSETQRNKGNFPGRFSGRQFSNSRSEMNVSTLELGDSALYLCASSWDRSSEKLFFGSGTQLSVL.

This clonotype showed up many times. The chain uses TRBV3-1 and TRBJ2-1; 9 bases map to TRBD2. V lost 1 base and J lost 3; bases outside the gene matches: 4. CDR1 and CDR2 (germline): LGHDT, YNNKEL (reference sequence). The CDR3 is made up of 16 amino acids. CDR3 nucleotide sequence: TGTGCCAGCAGCCAAGTAGCGGGGGCCAACTACAATGAGCAGTTCTTC. Translation: CASSQVAGANYNEQFF.

CDR3 residues: CASSVTSGGYEQFF. In DNA, the CDR3 is TGTGCCAGCAGCGTAACTAGCGGGGGGTATGAGCAGTTCTTC. The gene calls are TRBV9 and TRBJ2-1, with TRBD2 identical over 12 bases. The length of the CDR3 is 14 residues. CDR1 is SGDLS and CDR2 is YYNGEE in the germline V gene. Germline trimming cut 1 base from V and 8 bases from J; bases unmatched to any gene: 1.

This clonotype was detected ten times or more. The chain is built from TRBV28 and TRBJ2-3, with 8 bases matching TRBD1. The V segment lost 2 bases and the J segment 6 bases; nucleotides outside the gene matches: 10. In germline, CDR1 is MDHEN, CDR2 SYDVKM. This CDR3 comprises 16 residues. CDR3 region: CASSLRVAGGRDTQYF. CDR3 coding DNA: TGTGCCAGCAGTTTAAGGGTGGCAGGGGGCCGGGATACGCAGTATTTT. The full variable domain, rest sourced from reference TRBV28 and TRBJ2-3, is DVKVTQSSRYLVKRTGEKVFLECVQDMDHENMFWYRQDPGLGLRLIYFSYDVKMKEKGDIPEGYSVSREKKERFSLILESASTNQTSMYLCASSLRVAGGRDTQYFGPGTRLTVL.

The gene calls are TRBV20-1 and TRBJ2-1; 8 bases are shared with TRBD2. The germline CDR1 and CDR2 sequences are DFQATT and SNEGSKA (reference sequence). The J segment lost 2 bases and the V segment lost 6 bases, leaving 9 bases of the junction unmatched. The CDR3 contains 15 residues. In DNA, the CDR3 is TGCAGTGCCAGTAGCGGGACCCGGACCTACAATGAGCAGTTCTTC. The encoded protein is CSASSGTRTYNEQFF.

This clonotype was found many times. The V gene is TRBV28, the J gene TRBJ1-4; TRBD1 is a possible D gene (6 bases). Germline V lookup: CDR1 MDHEN, CDR2 SYDVKM. This CDR3 is 17 amino acids long. The V end lost 1 base, the J end lost 7 bases, and 19 bases lay between the germline ends. The CDR3 loop is CASSLYPRGGRREKLFF. The CDR3 DNA is TGTGCCAGCAGTTTATACCCAAGGGGGGGGAGGCGTGAAAAACTGTTTTTT.

This clonotype was seen a handful of times. This chain's CDR3 is CASSLRHLRGANVLTF. The CDR3 nucleotides read TGTGCCAGCAGTTTAAGGCACCTACGCGGGGCCAACGTCCTGACTTTC. The chain employs TRBV12-3 or TRBV12-4 and TRBJ2-6; no clear D. Trimming pared 2 bases from V and 4 bases from J, leaving 12 bases between. This CDR3 is built from 16 residues.

Many counts were recorded for this clonotype. The J gene is TRBJ1-3, the V gene TRBV11-2, with 7 bases fitting TRBD1. The V and J ends lost 5 bases and 3 bases, in that order; junction bases with no gene match: 4. There are 14 residues in the CDR3. Germline V gene lookup returns CDR1 SGHAT and CDR2 FQNNGV. The CDR3, as DNA: TGTGCCAGCAGCCGGGACAGACTTGGAAACACCATATATTTT. Translating it yields CASSRDRLGNTIYF.

This clonotype was counted only a few times. This chain connects TRBV10-3 to TRBJ2-3; tentative D call: TRBD2 (5 bases). Germline CDR1 and CDR2: ENHRY and SYGVKD. The CDR3 spans 13 residues. The V end was cut by 7 bases, the J end by 0 bases, with 8 bases between. CDR3 nucleotide sequence: TGTGCCATCAAGTTAGCGAGCACAGATACGCAGTATTTT. Its translation: CAIKLASTDTQYF.

This clonotype was found a few times. This CDR3 reads CSANGDTYEQYF. The DNA of the CDR3 is TGCAGTGCTAACGGGGATACCTACGAGCAGTACTTC. The genes are TRBV20-1 and TRBJ2-7; perhaps TRBD2 as D (5 bases). Germline V lookup: CDR1 DFQATT, CDR2 SNEGSKA (reference sequence). This CDR3 has 12 residues. The V end lost 4 bases, the J end lost 2 bases, and 9 bases lay between the germline ends.

This clonotype was observed at least ten times. The chain carries TRBV5-6 and TRBJ2-5; TRBD2 matches 10 bases. Trimming cost V 2 bases and J 6 bases; bases outside gene matches: 7. Germline V gene lookup returns CDR1 SGHDT and CDR2 YYEEEE. The CDR3 loop spans 15 amino acids. The DNA of the CDR3 is TGTGCCAGCAGCTTCGTACTAGCGGGAATGCAGACCCAGTACTTC. It is translated as CASSFVLAGMQTQYF.

At least ten counts were recorded for this clonotype. J is TRBJ2-3 and V is TRBV2, with D unclear. Deletions cut 3 bases from V and 4 bases from J, with 2 bases between. From germline, CDR1 is SNHLY and CDR2 FYNNEI. The CDR3 extends over 11 amino acids. The chain's CDR3 is CASSDSDTQYF. The CDR3 DNA follows: TGTGCCAGCAGTGATTCAGATACGCAGTATTTT.

This clonotype showed up many times. This sequence joins TRBV11-2 and TRBJ2-1; possible D gene TRBD1, 6 bases. The germline gives CDR1 SGHAT, CDR2 FQNNGV. CDR3 length: 16 residues. The ends were cut back, 1 base at V and 5 bases at J, with 15 bases in the middle. The CDR3 spells CASSLGQVWGNNEQFF. DNA for the CDR3: TGTGCCAGCAGCTTAGGACAGGTTTGGGGCAACAATGAGCAGTTCTTC.

This clonotype was observed many times. The chain uses TRBV20-1 and TRBJ1-1; the D is unclear. The V end lost 3 bases, the J end lost 4 bases, and 12 bases lay between the germline ends. CDR3 length: 13 amino acids. The germline CDR1 and CDR2 sequences are DFQATT and SNEGSKA (reference sequence). CDR3 in DNA: TGCAGTGCTAGGCCCCGCCTGGGCACTGAAGCTTTCTTT. This codes for CSARPRLGTEAFF.

This clonotype was seen many times. The chain has TRBV28 and TRBJ2-1; TRBD1 matches 7 bases. Trimming at V came to 7 bases and at J to 5 bases, leaving 5 bases not matched to a gene. CDR3 length: 13 residues. Germline V gives CDR1 MDHEN, CDR2 SYDVKM. The CDR3 DNA is TGTGCCAGCACTGACAGGGTGCACAATGAGCAGTTCTTC. Protein sequence: CASTDRVHNEQFF.

The genes are TRBV6-2 or TRBV6-3 and TRBJ2-4; 14 bases fit TRBD2. The CDR3 extends over 21 amino acids. The germline gives CDR1 MNHEY, CDR2 SVGEGT. V lost 5 bases to trimming and J lost 6 bases; unmatched junction nucleotides: 21. The CDR3 sequence: CASSEHITPGTSGRIGNIQYF. Written as DNA, the CDR3 is TGTGCCAGCAGTGAGCATATAACCCCCGGGACTAGCGGGAGAATAGGAAACATTCAGTACTTC.

V is TRBV6-1 and J is TRBJ2-1, with a possible D match to TRBD2 (6 bases). Germline V CDR1 and CDR2: MNHNS, SASEGT. The CDR3 contains 15 residues. V was clipped by 5 bases and J by 4 bases, with 15 bases between them. CDR3 region: CASSTSSGKYNEQFF. The CDR3 DNA is TGTGCCAGCAGTACGAGTAGCGGAAAATACAATGAGCAGTTCTTC.

The chain recombines TRBV10-3 with TRBJ2-7, with a weak D call TRBD1 (5 bases). The germline V and J ends were trimmed by 2 bases and 5 bases, with 7 bases remaining between them. The germline CDR1 and CDR2 sequences are ENHRY and SYGVKD. This CDR3 has 12 amino acids. The CDR3 DNA follows: TGTGCCATCAGTGAGATAGGGGACGAGCAGTACTTC. Amino acid sequence: CAISEIGDEQYF.

This clonotype was recorded at least ten times. The chain recombines TRBV7-8 with TRBJ2-3; D uncertain. Germline lookup yields CDR1 SGHVS and CDR2 FQNEAQ. V shed 5 bases and J shed 1 base, with 19 bases lying between them. The CDR3 has 17 amino acids. The CDR3 protein is CASSPRATSGGTDTQYF. CDR3 sequence (DNA): TGTGCCAGCAGCCCGCGTGCCACATCAGGCGGCACAGATACGCAGTATTTT.

The genes are TRBV6-5 and TRBJ2-2, with D hard to call. The germline V gene encodes CDR1 MNHEY and CDR2 SVGAGI. Trimming cost V 1 base and J 2 bases, with 14 bases left between them. The CDR3 has 17 amino acids. CDR3 in DNA: TGTGCCAGCAGTTACTTTAAGAGTGAGTTTAACACCGGGGAGCTGTTTTTT. Protein: CASSYFKSEFNTGELFF.

This clonotype appeared many times. The chain is built from TRBV28 and TRBJ2-7; TRBD1 matches at 8 bases. J lost 2 bases, V lost 6 bases, and 6 bases had no gene match. Germline values: CDR1 MDHEN, CDR2 SYDVKM. The CDR3 is made up of 14 amino acids. CDR3 amino acids: CASSKQGVPYEQYF. The CDR3 DNA is TGTGCCAGCAGCAAACAGGGGGTCCCCTACGAGCAGTACTTC. The variable domain in full, completed from reference TRBV28 and TRBJ2-7, reads DVKVTQSSRYLVKRTGEKVFLECVQDMDHENMFWYRQDPGLGLRLIYFSYDVKMKEKGDIPEGYSVSREKKERFSLILESASTNQTSMYLCASSKQGVPYEQYFGPGTRLTVT.

This clonotype was counted many times. This CDR3 is CASSILQTSGLPDTQYF. The CDR3, as DNA: TGTGCCAGCAGCATCCTCCAAACTAGCGGGCTGCCAGATACGCAGTATTTT. V is TRBV11-1 and J is TRBJ2-3; 9 bases agree with TRBD2. V trimming: 5 bases; J trimming: 4 bases; junction bases outside the gene matches: 13. This CDR3 is built from 17 residues. Germline V CDR1 and CDR2: SGHAT, FQDESV (reference sequence). The full variable domain, in which reference TRBV11-1 and TRBJ2-3 provide the parts outside the CDR3, is EAEVAQSPRYKITEKSQAVAFWCDPISGHATLYWYRQILGQGPELLVQFQDESVVDDSQLPKDRFSAERLKGVDSTLKIQPAELGDSAMYLCASSILQTSGLPDTQYFGPGTRLTVL.

This clonotype was observed many times. The gene calls are TRBV7-2 and TRBJ2-3, with TRBD2 matching 11 bases. This CDR3 comprises 16 residues. The ends lost 1 base at V and 4 bases at J; junction bases unmatched: 4. From germline, CDR1 is SGHTA and CDR2 FQGNSA. CDR3 sequence: CASSLDSGGAPDTQYF. CDR3 sequence (DNA): TGTGCCAGCAGCTTAGATAGCGGGGGGGCCCCAGATACGCAGTATTTT.

This clonotype was found many times. The V gene is TRBV3-1, the J gene TRBJ2-1; 7 bases line up with TRBD2. This CDR3 has 15 residues. From germline, CDR1 is LGHDT and CDR2 YNNKEL (reference sequence). V lost 6 bases to trimming and J lost 4 bases; unmatched junction nucleotides: 9. The CDR3 sequence is CASSHDWGGYNEQFF. In DNA form, the CDR3 reads TGTGCCAGCAGTCATGACTGGGGAGGGTACAATGAGCAGTTCTTC.

The V call is TRBV20-1, the J call TRBJ2-1; unclear D gene. There are 12 residues in the CDR3. CDR1 is DFQATT and CDR2 is SNEGSKA in the germline V gene (reference sequence). The V and J ends lost 5 bases and 7 bases respectively, with 12 bases between them. The DNA for the CDR3 is TGCAGTGCTCAACTACTTAGTAATGAGCAGTTCTTC. This sequence encodes CSAQLLSNEQFF.

The J gene is TRBJ2-5, the V gene TRBV29-1, with D hard to call. Germline V gives CDR1 SQVTM, CDR2 ANQGSEA. This CDR3 has 12 amino acids. V lost 3 bases and J lost 1, with 6 bases in between. The DNA of the CDR3 is TGCAGCGTTGACCATCGCCAAGAGACCCAGTACTTC. Protein: CSVDHRQETQYF.